This T cell receptor (beta chain) was sequenced for a study of blood T cell repertoires in COVID-19. CDR3 length: 15 residues. The ends were cut back, 7 bases at V and 0 bases at J, with 14 bases in the middle. Germline V CDR1 and CDR2: SGHAT, FQNNGV. The assay was immunoSEQ multiplex PCR, and TCRdb's table has in-frame clones only and misses some. The sample consists of roughly 300,000 clones, roughly 86% of them appearing once. This chain joins TRBV11-2 and TRBJ2-3; D unresolved. The sequencing input was peripheral blood. The TCR originated in a woman aged 50 to 60 with acute or convalescent COVID-19. The chain's CDR3 is CASTPEVTSTDTQYF. The CDR3, as DNA: TGTGCCAGCACCCCCGAGGTCACAAGCACAGATACGCAGTATTTT.